This T cell receptor beta chain is from a study of beta chain features in type 1 diabetes. The CDR3 runs 14 residues. Trimming took 1 base from V and 3 from J; bases not matched to a gene: 2. Germline V CDR1 and CDR2: LNHNV, YYDKDF (reference sequence). Reverse transcribing all isolated RNA meant expressed TCRB transcripts were sequenced. Using immunoSEQ multiplex PCR, the repertoire was profiled, and TCRdb retains in-frame clones only, with some absent. The sample has a few hundred thousand clones; roughly 10% are singletons. General study results and limits: The study found moderately but significantly shorter TCRB CDR3s in all four CD4+ subsets of Type 1 diabetes patients.

The table lists this clone with a few counts. Its antigen remains unidentified. The source is a man aged 30-40 years with type 1 diabetes. Sequenced sample: naive CD4+ T cells from blood. The chain has TRBV15 and TRBJ2-5; 7 positions agree with TRBD2. CDR3 DNA: TGTGCCACCAGCAGAGGGACTAGGGAAGAGACCCAGTACTTC. Protein sequence: CATSRGTREETQYF.